A single sample gave rise to the 10 T cell receptor beta chains below, sequenced in a study of blood T cell repertoires in COVID-19. Sequencing used immunoSEQ multiplex PCR; TCRdb keeps in-frame clones, though not all of them. The sample lists tens of thousands of clones; 80% to 90% were seen once. The sample taken for sequencing was peripheral blood. The source of these receptors is a man between 60 and 75 years old with acute or convalescent COVID-19.

The chain carries TRBV10-2 and TRBJ1-1; tentatively, D is TRBD1 (6 bases). Germline CDR1 WSHSY, CDR2 SAAADI. The V gene lost 2 bases and the J gene lost 6 bases, with 19 bases spanning the gap. CDR3 length equals 16 residues. The CDR3 DNA reads as TGCGCCAGCAGTGAGATAAAGTTGCAGGGGACCCCTGAAGCTTTCTTT. It yields the protein CASSEIKLQGTPEAFF.

The rearrangement links TRBV2 to TRBJ2-6; D is unresolved. There are 15 residues in the CDR3. V lost 5 bases to trimming and J lost 1 base, with 9 bases between them. The germline V gene has CDR1 SNHLY and CDR2 FYNNEI. The CDR3 region is CASSPWPSGANVLTF. As DNA, the CDR3 is TGTGCCAGCAGTCCGTGGCCGTCTGGGGCCAACGTCCTGACTTTC. The entire variable domain, with the rest obtained from reference TRBV2 and TRBJ2-6, is as follows: EPEVTQTPSHQVTQMGQEVILRCVPISNHLYFYWYRQILGQKVEFLVSFYNNEISEKSEIFDDQFSVERPDGSNFTLKIRSTKLEDSAMYFCASSPWPSGANVLTFGAGSRLTVL.

The chain recombines TRBV11-3 with TRBJ2-2, with D perhaps TRBD1 (6 bases). The CDR3 spans 16 residues. Per the germline V gene, CDR1 is SGHNT and CDR2 is YENEEA. V was clipped by 4 bases and J by 1 base, with 13 bases between them. CDR3 nucleotide sequence: TGTGCCAGCAGCTCCACAGGGTCTTTGAACACCGGGGAGCTGTTTTTT. Protein sequence: CASSSTGSLNTGELFF.

The chain joins TRBV5-1 to TRBJ2-1, with D possibly TRBD2 on 5 matching bases. The germline V gene encodes CDR1 SGHRS and CDR2 YFSETQ. Trimming left V 4 bases short and J 3 bases short, with 23 bases between. This CDR3 is built from 18 residues. The CDR3 region has the DNA TGCGCCAGCAGCACAAGAGCTAGAGGGCCTATGGGCTACAATGAGCAGTTCTTC. Translated, it gives CASSTRARGPMGYNEQFF.

The V call is TRBV24-1, the J call TRBJ1-6, with D possibly TRBD1 on 5 matching bases. The CDR3 consists of 18 residues. V was pared by 2 bases and J by 7 bases, with 20 bases between. The germline CDR1 and CDR2 sequences are KGHDR and SFDVKD. The DNA of the CDR3 is TGTGCCACCAGTGATTCGCAGCGGGGGTTAATGAAAAATTCACCCCTCCACTTT. Protein: CATSDSQRGLMKNSPLHF.

The chain is built from TRBV5-1 and TRBJ2-3; the match to TRBD1 covers 8 bases. V shed 9 bases and J 2 bases; nucleotides not matched to a gene: 5. Germline values: CDR1 SGHRS, CDR2 YFSETQ. This CDR3 is 13 amino acids long. The CDR3 DNA reads TGCGCCACCGCAGGGGGCCCCACAGATACGCAGTATTTT. Translating it yields CATAGGPTDTQYF.

This chain uses TRBV7-9 with TRBJ1-1, with TRBD1 matching 10 bases. In germline, CDR1 is SEHNR, CDR2 FQNEAQ (reference sequence). Germline trimming cut 6 bases from V and 3 bases from J; bases unmatched to any gene: 10. The CDR3 is 16 amino acids. For the CDR3, the DNA is TGTGCCAGCAGTTTCGGCGGGGGGACAGGGGACACTGAAGCTTTCTTT. Protein: CASSFGGGTGDTEAFF.

This CDR3 is CASSPLIPDTQYF. CDR3 nucleotide sequence: TGTGCCAGCAGCCCTCTTATCCCAGATACGCAGTATTTT. The rearrangement uses TRBV9 and TRBJ2-3; D uncertain. The CDR3 consists of 13 residues. V was shortened by 4 bases and J by 4 bases, with 10 bases between the two germline ends. Germline V lookup: CDR1 SGDLS, CDR2 YYNGEE.

This chain connects TRBV25-1 to TRBJ1-1; D is possibly TRBD1 (5 bases). Trimming left V 6 bases short and J 4 bases short, with 15 bases between. Germline CDR1 and CDR2: MGHDK and SYGVNS. CDR3 length: 14 residues. The CDR3 is CASRVGREGTEAFF. CDR3 nucleotides: TGTGCCAGCAGAGTTGGCAGGGAGGGCACTGAAGCTTTCTTT.

The gene calls are TRBV5-1 and TRBJ2-3; D possibly corresponds to TRBD1 (6 bases). The CDR3 contains 16 residues. V was clipped by 2 bases and J by 2 bases, with 15 bases between them. CDR1 and CDR2 (germline): SGHRS, YFSETQ. The CDR3 DNA follows: TGCGCCAGCAGCTTCATATCCACAGGGATCACAGATACGCAGTATTTT. Translated, it gives CASSFISTGITDTQYF.